This is a list of T cell receptor beta chains from one sample in a study of blood T cell repertoires in COVID-19. Some clones are missing from TCRdb's copy, which holds only in-frame ones; the method was immunoSEQ multiplex PCR. This table has 490,000 or so clones, about 88% appearing once. The sequencing sample was made of PBMCs or T cells enriched from blood (not recorded which). Every receptor here comes from a woman in her fifties or sixties who had recovered from COVID-19. Each CDR3 is given without its conserved first and last residue. The order of the fields is J gene, V gene, CDR3 protein.

>TRBJ2-3|TRBV11-2
ASSSTGQGDTQY
>TRBJ1-5|TRBV6-1
ASSEGQGIFGNQPQH
>TRBJ1-1|TRBV2
ASREGNLNTEAF
>TRBJ2-1|TRBV2
ASMQQGAYNEQF
>TRBJ1-1|TRBV7-8
ASNTGTTNTEAF
>TRBJ1-2|TRBV27
ASSSPPGVGYT
>TRBJ1-1|TRBV9
ASSVGANTEAF
>TRBJ1-2|TRBV10-3
AISFGQGGNYGYT
>TRBJ2-7|TRBV12-5
ASGWRPTDYEQY
>TRBJ2-3|TRBV5-1
ASSFNGQGITDTQY
>TRBJ2-3|TRBV24-1
ATSHRGGTQY
>TRBJ2-3|TRBV4-1
ASSPLRGVDTQY
>TRBJ1-1|TRBV4-1
ASSQFVREDTEAF
>TRBJ2-4|TRBV7-9
ASRSHPGQGGNIQY
>TRBJ1-5|TRBV5-1
ASSWTGGGNQPQH
>TRBJ2-2|TRBV9
ASSMTEANTGELF
>TRBJ1-3|TRBV19
ASRGQDLNSGNTIY
>TRBJ2-6|TRBV5-1
ASRDLGANVLT
>TRBJ2-3|TRBV4-1
ASSQERGLGDTQY
>TRBJ2-3|TRBV3-1/TRBV3-2
ASSQDWGQPSTDTQY
>TRBJ1-4|TRBV5-1
ASSRGAFNEKLF
>TRBJ2-7|TRBV21-1
ASSKEKRGGLNLSYEQY
>TRBJ2-3|TRBV10-1
ASSESLSTDTQY
>TRBJ1-4|TRBV5-1
ASSEGQRYEKLF
>TRBJ1-4|TRBV15
ASGTALNEKLF
>TRBJ2-5|TRBV2
ASSERVGQETQY
>TRBJ1-3|TRBV7-9
ASSRNRGYDGNTIY
>TRBJ1-2|TRBV30
AWSDPSTGNYGYT